The text below deals with one T cell receptor (beta chain). From blood CD8+ and CD4+ T cells, TCR beta sequences were generated. Negative isolation was used for CD8+ and CD4+ T cells and FACS enrichment for TEMRA cells. Reverse transcription of roughly 0.45 to 1 ug RNA was carried out with random hexamers. TCRdb independently ran MiXCR on the immunoSEQ multiplex PCR reads; one entry per CDR3 protein. The sample contains approximately 120,000 distinct CDR3 sequences, around nine tenths of which appear only once. The source of the sample is a study of CD8 T cells in Susac syndrome. The CDR3 loop spans 15 amino acids. CDR1 is MNHEY and CDR2 is SVGAGI in the germline V gene. The germline V and J ends were trimmed by 6 bases and 0 bases, with 15 bases remaining between them.

The receptor's source is a human donor with multiple sclerosis. The chain employs TRBV6-5 and TRBJ2-7; a possible D gene is TRBD2 (6 bases). What was sequenced was CD8+ T cells from PBMCs. The CDR3 coding sequence is TGTGCCAGCAGCTCCGGGAGCCACCCCTCCTACGAGCAGTACTTC. Translating it yields CASSSGSHPSYEQYF.